This record concerns one T cell receptor beta chain sequence. Its target antigen remains unknown. No base quality values were provided; no much bigger clone lies one nucleotide off. Healthy HIV-negative adults with no recently reported acute infections or vaccinations were included as donors. Every donor was a Caucasian adult residing in Nashville, Tennessee, USA. CD4+ T cells were enriched by magnetic negative selection, after which naive cells were positively selected on CD45RA and the negative fraction was taken as the memory subset. Blood was obtained by leukapheresis, after which PBMCs were separated by Ficoll-Histopaque density gradient centrifugation and cryopreserved in liquid nitrogen vapor phase. Analytical flow cytometry was used to check the purity and quantity of each magnetically sorted T cell population. Genomic DNA was isolated from each sorted fraction and quantified by UV absorbance on a Nanodrop 2000c.

TCR CDR3 regions were amplified from genomic DNA by multiplex PCR using the deep immunoSEQ assay. Extracted genomic DNA from each cell subset was spread evenly across all wells of several immunoSEQ 96-well plates, with each plate serving as a replicate. For sorted subsets, each replicate PCR was loaded with roughly 0.2 ug genomic DNA, equivalent to 25,000 to 35,000 T cell genomes. Purified libraries were quantified with a Qubit 3.0 fluorometer, sized on a Bioanalyzer 2100, and re-quantified with the KAPA Library Quantification kit. Every immunoSEQ 96-well plate was sequenced on a dedicated single-read 150-cycle Illumina NextSeq 550 flow cell. The study's own analysis went as follows. Because the immunoSEQ output held only junctional sequences and lacked quality scores, the filtering could not match the filtering applied to full-length reads. To assign V/J genes and CDR3, sequences were annotated against IMGT germline references using PyIR, a Python wrapper for IgBLAST v1.9. Any read was removed if the V/J assignment was weak (E-value above 1e-6), the CDR3 was missing, or the read contained stop codons, out-of-frame junctions, or ambiguous translated residues. V3J clonotypes were defined as sequences sharing an identical inferred V gene, J gene, and CDR3 amino acid sequence. Percentage overlap between repertoires was calculated by dividing the number of shared unique clonotypes by the size of the smaller repertoire. RTK rarefaction, the Chao1 estimator, and Recon v2.1 estimates of unobserved clonotypes were used to assess repertoire richness. For all TCRbeta clonotypes obtained by the gDNA method from a few donors, generation probabilities were computed with OLGA. TCRdb took this table from immuneACCESS and kept in-frame rearrangements with V and J called. Such tables lack part of the clones; where checked against another copy, unresolved V genes explain under half of the gap, and the rest is unexplained. V, J and clone size derive from that table, while D and trimming were established from the DNA sequence. Present in this sample are over a million clones, about four fifths of which were seen just once. The ten largest clones add up to under 0.8% of the sample.

This sample stems from a study of shared clonotypes between healthy human individuals (dated by TCRdb to between 2020 and 2021). Broadly, across the study: A couple of women and a few men aged 18 to 49 years were included in the cohort. For each donor, CD4 naive and CD4 memory were each given three plates, CD8 naive was given two plates, and CD8 memory was given one plate. To estimate repertoire size and how much clonotypes are shared between individuals, the study performed deep sequencing of blood TCR repertoires from five healthy adults. To increase sequencing depth and limit assay-specific biases, different laboratories used diverse techniques to prepare libraries and sequence TCR repertoires. Each donor's leukapheresis produced roughly between roughly 0.85 and 9.5 billion PBMCs. The paper as a whole reports these results and caveats: Rarefaction of sorted-subset datasets indicated incomplete sequencing despite the large sequencing depth. Naive subsets generally had larger estimated clonotype richness than memory subsets. The genetic and exposure-history diversity represented was limited by the small number of donors. Higher generation probabilities were observed for clonotypes shared by all four sorted-subset donors than for non-shared clonotypes. Sampling was restricted to blood, and TCR repertoires in tissue are likely to differ from TCR repertoires in blood. Pairwise subsampling indicated that sequencing depth was expected to affect the degree of clonotype sharing among donors. Sharing across a few donors was observed for around 5% of naive CD4, about 4% of naive CD8, 2.3% of memory CD4, and around 0.44% of memory CD8 clonotypes.

V drops 5 bases and J drops 4 bases, leaving 17 bases in between. The CDR3 runs 15 amino acids, cysteine and phenylalanine included. Here the CDR3 DNA is all that survives: 45 bases in frame from base 1. From the germline V gene, CDR1 is SGHTA and CDR2 is FQGNSA. Sequencing was performed on memory CD4+ T cells from PBMCs. What the cell subset or site label conveys for this sample: CD45RA-negative fraction. This chain joins TRBV7-2 to TRBJ1-1; TRBD1 could be the D gene, as 5 bases match. The TCR originated in a man between 18 and 29 years old in good health. Some clones in this sample may be carry-over from other donors' samples. The nucleotide sequence reads TGTGCCAGCAGCCGCGACCAGGGCCTTGGCACTGAAGCTTTCTTT. It codes for CASSRDQGLGTEAFF.